This entry lists 12 T cell receptor beta chains sequenced from one sample in a study of blood T cell repertoires in COVID-19. The assay was immunoSEQ multiplex PCR, and TCRdb's table has in-frame clones only and misses some. The sample includes about 200,000 clones, 84% of them seen just once. The sequenced sample consisted of peripheral blood. The receptor source for this set is a woman aged 45-60 years with active or convalescent COVID-19.

This clone was seen a few times. V usage is TRBV28 and J usage is TRBJ2-1; TRBD2 is a possible D gene (6 bases). V lost 11 bases, J lost 5 bases, and 22 bases lay in between. CDR1 is MDHEN, CDR2 SYDVKM, per germline. The CDR3 extends over 15 amino acids. In DNA form, the CDR3 reads TGTGCCGTATTCAGAGGGGTGGAGGGAAACAATGAGCAGTTCTTC. It translates to CAVFRGVEGNNEQFF.

CDR3 region: CASSFSGGPGYTF. The CDR3 DNA sequence: TGTGCCAGCAGCTTTTCTGGAGGCCCTGGCTACACCTTC. The rearrangement links TRBV7-9 to TRBJ1-2, with unresolved D. The CDR3 runs to 13 residues. Trimming removed 3 bases at V and 7 bases at J, with 12 bases between. In germline, CDR1 is SEHNR, CDR2 FQNEAQ (reference sequence).

This clone was detected only once. This chain links TRBV5-1 with TRBJ2-3, with 15 positions matching TRBD2. The CDR3 sequence is 16 residues long. Per the germline V gene, CDR1 is SGHRS and CDR2 is YFSETQ. The junction had 4 bases not matched to a gene; V was cut back by 4 bases and J by 4 bases. As DNA, the CDR3 is TGCGCCAGCAGCCCCGGACTAGCGGGGGGGTCAGATACGCAGTATTTT. It encodes CASSPGLAGGSDTQYF.

A word on this clone: Additional DNA sequences in this sample encode the identical CDR3. The V gene is TRBV19, the J gene TRBJ1-5, with TRBD1 as a possible D gene (5 bases). V lost 3 bases and J 5 bases, leaving 11 bases between the germline ends. The germline V gene has CDR1 LNHDA and CDR2 SQIVND (reference sequence). CDR3 size: 14 residues. The CDR3: CASSISGVDQPQHF. As DNA, the CDR3 is TGTGCCAGTAGTATTTCGGGGGTAGATCAGCCCCAGCATTTT.

This sequence joins TRBV2 and TRBJ1-1, with D unresolved. Germline V lookup: CDR1 SNHLY, CDR2 FYNNEI. Trimming removed 5 bases at V and 0 bases at J, with 22 bases between. This CDR3 comprises 18 residues. The CDR3 spells CASSYSREGTSMNTEAFF. CDR3 in DNA: TGTGCCAGCAGTTACAGCCGGGAGGGTACTTCAATGAACACTGAAGCTTTCTTT.

This chain links TRBV25-1 with TRBJ1-3; the D gene is possibly TRBD1 (6 bases). V was trimmed by 1 base and J by 4 bases, leaving 8 bases between them. The CDR3 extends over 14 amino acids. The germline gives CDR1 MGHDK, CDR2 SYGVNS. The CDR3 reads CASSEFTGGNTIYF. DNA of the CDR3: TGTGCCAGCAGTGAATTTACAGGGGGAAACACCATATATTTT.

As regards this clone: Because the CDR3's place on the DNA is in doubt, the DNA is left out and the CDR3 is given as listed by TCRdb. This chain joins TRBV28 and TRBJ2-2; TRBD1 reflects the table's D call only, with no check against the DNA. In germline, CDR1 is MDHEN, CDR2 SYDVKM. 16 amino acids form the CDR3, both terminal residues included. CDR3 sequence: CASSFLAGGKAGELFF.

This clone has a single count. The chain is built from TRBV5-6 and TRBJ1-6; the D gene is possibly TRBD1 (5 bases). The CDR3 has 15 residues. V lost 2 bases and J lost 7, with 13 bases in between. Germline CDR1 SGHDT, CDR2 YYEEEE. This CDR3 is CASSLSGRGNSPLHF. CDR3 DNA: TGTGCCAGCAGCTTATCGGGACGGGGGAATTCACCCCTCCACTTT.

This chain links TRBV15 with TRBJ1-1; possible D gene TRBD1, 5 bases. The CDR3 sequence is 13 residues long. CDR1 is LNHNV, CDR2 YYDKDF, per germline (reference sequence). The V end lost 7 bases, the J end lost 0 bases, and 9 bases lay between the germline ends. The CDR3 sequence is CATKDNMNTEAFF. The CDR3 DNA reads as TGTGCCACCAAGGACAACATGAACACTGAAGCTTTCTTT.

This clone occurred once. V gene TRBV12-3 or TRBV12-4 combines with J gene TRBJ1-2; 7 positions match TRBD1. This CDR3 is built from 13 residues. V was clipped by 5 bases and J by 6 bases; unmatched bases: 6. The CDR3 DNA is TGTGCCAGCAGTAACAGGGGAATAAATGGCTACACCTTC. Its protein is CASSNRGINGYTF.

The J gene is TRBJ2-1, the V gene TRBV10-1; 7 bases agree with TRBD1. The CDR3 spans 15 residues. Unmatched junction bases numbered 6, after V lost 5 bases and J lost 2 bases. Germline V lookup: CDR1 WNHNN, CDR2 SYGVQD (reference sequence). The CDR3 reads CASSITGAAYNEQFF. In nucleotides, the CDR3 is TGCGCCAGCAGTATTACAGGGGCGGCCTACAATGAGCAGTTCTTC.

The chain recombines TRBV5-4 with TRBJ2-3; a weak D match, TRBD2 (6 bases). V gave up 4 bases and J gave up 6 bases, with 18 bases separating them. Germline assignment: CDR1 SGHNT and CDR2 YYREEE (reference sequence). The CDR3 covers 15 residues. CDR3 bases: TGTGCCAGCAGCGGGCCGGGGGAAGGGGCGGATACGCAGTATTTT. This encodes CASSGPGEGADTQYF.